This T cell receptor beta chain was captured by sequencing in a study of cytotoxic CD8 clonotypes in ibrutinib-treated CLL. Here immunoSEQ multiplex PCR was the method, and the copy in TCRdb shows in-frame clones only, minus some. The sample contains around 77,000 clones, 65% to 85% of which appear only once. The V end was cut by 0 bases, the J end by 6 bases, with 11 bases between. Germline lookup yields CDR1 SQVTM and CDR2 ANQGSEA. CDR3 length equals 13 residues. The chain is built from TRBV29-1 and TRBJ2-5, with unresolved D. Sequences were derived from PBMCs, sampled at disease progression, from a patient treated with ibrutinib. The receptor comes from a human donor with chronic lymphocytic leukemia. The CDR3: CSVEEFHRQTQYF. The CDR3 nucleotides are TGCAGCGTTGAAGAATTCCATAGGCAGACCCAGTACTTC.